This T cell receptor (beta chain) was retrieved from a study of blood T cell repertoires in COVID-19. At the level of the study: Acute and convalescent COVID-19 specimens originated in the United States, Italy and Spain. From T cells, B-cell-depleted T cells, or PBMCs came the material, which was cDNA or gDNA.

Followed over time, Seattle patients had been enrolled while infection was active. CDR1 WNHNN and CDR2 SYGVQD come from the germline V gene (reference sequence). The CDR3 length is 16 residues. V was clipped by 8 bases and J by 0 bases; unmatched bases: 12. Per the original data handling: How many nucleated cells were present was estimated from reference gene primer amplification. TCRdb's table, derived via immunoSEQ multiplex PCR, lists solely in-frame clones and lacks some. Clonal size and the V and J genes are those of that table, whereas D and trimming came from the DNA. The repertoire holds about 300,000 clones, with about 87% as singletons.

Sequenced: peripheral blood. The TCR sequence derives from a woman in her 30s with COVID-19, enrolled during active disease. The V gene is TRBV10-1, the J gene TRBJ2-5; 7 bases are a match to TRBD1. This CDR3 is CASVLAGTAYQETQYF. DNA of the CDR3: TGCGCCAGCGTACTCGCCGGGACAGCGTACCAAGAGACCCAGTACTTC.